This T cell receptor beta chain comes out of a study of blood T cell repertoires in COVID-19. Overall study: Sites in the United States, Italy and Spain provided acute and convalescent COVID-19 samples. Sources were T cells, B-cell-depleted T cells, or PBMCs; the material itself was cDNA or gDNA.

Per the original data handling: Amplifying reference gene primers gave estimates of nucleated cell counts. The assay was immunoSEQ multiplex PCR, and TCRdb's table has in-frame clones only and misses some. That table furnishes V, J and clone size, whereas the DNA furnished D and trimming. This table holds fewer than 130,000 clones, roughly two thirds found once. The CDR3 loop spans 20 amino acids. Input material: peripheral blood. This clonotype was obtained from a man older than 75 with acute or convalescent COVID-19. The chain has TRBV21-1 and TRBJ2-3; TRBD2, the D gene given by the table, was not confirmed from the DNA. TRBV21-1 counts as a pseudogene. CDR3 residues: CASSKGRLAGGASNHDTQYF. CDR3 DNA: TGTGCCAGCAGCAAAGGCCGTCTTGCTGGGGGGGCCTCGAATCATGATACGCAGTATTTT.